This T cell receptor beta chain was recorded in a study of spatial heterogeneity in lung cancer. The CDR3 extends over 14 amino acids. V lost 5 bases, J lost 1 base, and 11 bases lay in between. Germline values: CDR1 KGHSH, CDR2 LQKENI. Stated time point: sample taken at primary tumor resection. The donors comprised roughly 71 untreated early-stage non-small cell lung cancer patients. MiXCR, run by TCRdb on the 5' RACE reads, gives a single entry per CDR3 protein. The sample holds roughly 80,000 distinct CDR3 sequences, about 7.8% seen once. The TCR comes from a male donor with early-stage non-small cell lung cancer. The gene calls are TRBV18 and TRBJ1-1; D is unresolved. Source: PBMCs, taken at surgery. The CDR3 reads CASSYDGKNTEAFF. The CDR3 DNA reads as TGTGCCAGCTCATACGACGGGAAGAACACTGAAGCTTTCTTT.